This passage covers 5 T cell receptor beta chains from one sample sequenced in a study of T cells in localized non-small cell lung cancer. TCRdb keeps only in-frame clones here, not all; method: immunoSEQ multiplex PCR. The table has roughly 30,000 clones, approximately 83% seen once. Sequencing was performed on peripheral blood mononuclear cells, taken before any cancer treatment. These TCRs come from a man between 40 and 70 years old with stage III lung adenocarcinoma.

This clone was recorded a few times. This sequence joins TRBV5-1 and TRBJ2-7, with TRBD2 matching over 9 bases. CDR1 and CDR2 from the germline V gene are SGHRS and YFSETQ. Trimming cost V 3 bases and J 6 bases; bases outside gene matches: 10. The CDR3 spans 15 residues. In nucleotides, the CDR3 is TGCGCCAGCAGCTGGGGGGGCCTAGCGGGATCCGAGCAGTACGTC. Its translation: CASSWGGLAGSEQYV.

A single count supports this clone. The chain couples TRBV5-1 to TRBJ1-1; D is possibly TRBD1 (6 bases). CDR1 SGHRS and CDR2 YFSETQ come from the germline V gene. This CDR3 spans 15 amino acids. V lost 1 base to trimming and J lost 7 bases, with 17 bases between them. CDR3 DNA: TGCGCCAGCAGCTTGAACCTTTTGACAGGTTTTGAAGCTTTCTTT. As protein: CASSLNLLTGFEAFF.

The CDR3 loop is CASSVVGGTNTGELFF. CDR3 DNA sequence: TGTGCCAGCAGCGTAGTTGGCGGAACGAACACCGGGGAGCTGTTTTTT. V usage is TRBV9 and J usage is TRBJ2-2; D gene unclear. The CDR3 runs to 16 residues. Looked up from germline, CDR1 is SGDLS and CDR2 is YYNGEE. V was clipped by 0 bases and J by 0 bases, with 9 bases between them.

This clone showed up just once. The V and J genes are TRBV7-7 and TRBJ2-2; D remains ambiguous. The germline gives CDR1 SSHAT, CDR2 FNYEAQ (reference sequence). This CDR3 spans 14 amino acids. V was cut by 5 bases and J by 0 bases, with 7 bases left in between. The CDR3 DNA reads as TGTGCCAGCAGCCCTCAATCGAACACCGGGGAGCTGTTTTTT. It specifies CASSPQSNTGELFF.

The chain links TRBV19 to TRBJ2-1; unclear D gene. The length of the CDR3 is 16 residues. Germline values: CDR1 LNHDA, CDR2 SQIVND (reference sequence). Between the trimmed V and J ends, which lost 5 bases and 0 bases, there was a span of 14 bases. This chain's CDR3 is CASSPWPLRSYNEQFF. DNA for the CDR3: TGTGCCAGTAGTCCATGGCCGCTTCGCTCCTACAATGAGCAGTTCTTC.